This TCR beta chain was sequenced in a study of blood T cell repertoires in COVID-19. Study summary: T cells, B-cell-depleted T cells, or PBMCs supplied cDNA or gDNA.

In the authors' methods: Amplification of reference gene primers provided the estimated nucleated cell counts. Sequencing used immunoSEQ multiplex PCR; TCRdb keeps in-frame clones, though not all of them. Clone size and V and J calls were adopted from that table, with D and trimming inferred from the DNA. In the table there are around 250,000 clones, roughly 84% of which are singletons. CDR1 is SGDLS, CDR2 YYNGEE, per germline. The CDR3 consists of 17 residues. V shed 4 bases and J 5 bases; nucleotides not matched to a gene: 11. The chain recombines TRBV9 with TRBJ2-1, with TRBD2 matching over 11 bases. The sequence was obtained from a woman aged 40 to 50 who had recovered from COVID-19. Sequenced sample: peripheral blood. This CDR3 is CASSPRLAGGLHNEQFF. The CDR3, as DNA: TGTGCCAGCAGCCCGCGTCTAGCGGGGGGTCTACACAATGAGCAGTTCTTC.